The 15 T cell receptor beta chains presented below share a single source sample, sequenced in a study of molecular identifiers for immune sequencing clone quantification. TCRdb ran MiXCR on the PCR reads and lists one entry per CDR3 protein. This table has under 800,000 distinct CDR3 sequences, over 25% appearing once. The sequenced material came from naive CD8+ T cells from blood, with Jurkat cell RNA spiked in. Specified subset: FACS-sorted CD8+CD4-CCR7+CD45RA+ naive T cells. The receptors stem from a human donor in good health. Some libraries in this study had Jurkat cell RNA spiked in.

This clonotype was seen a few times. A much larger clonotype is one base distant, so this may be a read error. The chain couples TRBV12-3 or TRBV12-4 to TRBJ2-3; the match to TRBD1 covers 8 bases. Germline trimming cut 5 bases from V and 14 bases from J; bases unmatched to any gene: 6. This CDR3 comprises 11 residues. CDR3 bases: TGTGCCAGCAGTGCGACAGGGGAACGGTATTTT. Its translation is CASSATGERYF.

In this sample, this clonotype turned up once. This may come from a read error, since a much larger clone is one base off. The rearrangement joins TRBV4-3 to TRBJ1-3; no firm D call. Germline CDR1 and CDR2: LGHNA and YSLEER. CDR3 size: 17 residues. The CDR3 DNA follows: TGCGCCACCAGCCAAGATCCGATCAGAACCTCTGGAAACACCATATATTTT. Translation: CATSQDPIRTSGNTIYF.

V and J are TRBV15 and TRBJ1-5, with TRBD1 matching 11 bases. The germline V gene encodes CDR1 LNHNV and CDR2 YYDKDF (reference sequence). J lost 6 bases, V lost 4 bases, and 5 bases had no gene match. This CDR3 has 15 amino acids. The CDR3 loop is CATSKGQGATQPQHF. The CDR3 region has the DNA TGTGCCACCAGCAAAGGACAGGGGGCTACTCAGCCCCAGCATTTT.

The V gene is TRBV5-1, the J gene TRBJ2-3; the match to TRBD2 covers 8 bases. Trimming cost V 3 bases and J 1 base; bases outside gene matches: 13. The CDR3 sequence is 18 residues long. In germline, CDR1 is SGHRS, CDR2 YFSETQ. CDR3 loop: CASSSNPPGGHGTDTQYF. The CDR3 region has the DNA TGCGCCAGCAGCTCAAACCCCCCGGGAGGGCACGGCACAGATACGCAGTATTTT.

This clonotype was observed at least ten times. V and J are TRBV27 and TRBJ2-3; 12 nucleotides line up with TRBD2. J was trimmed by 0 bases and V by 5 bases; bases with no gene match: 6. Germline lookup yields CDR1 MNHEY and CDR2 SMNVEV (reference sequence). The CDR3 has 17 residues. CDR3 loop: CASSPTGTSGSTDTQYF. Written as DNA, the CDR3 is TGTGCCAGCAGTCCTACCGGGACTAGCGGGAGCACAGATACGCAGTATTTT.

This clonotype appeared a few times. The chain recombines TRBV7-9 with TRBJ2-1, with 8 positions matching TRBD2. Germline CDR1 reads SEHNR; CDR2 reads FQNEAQ (reference sequence). After removal of 5 bases from V and 2 bases from J, the junction contained 5 bases not matched to a gene. The CDR3 totals 15 residues. CDR3 sequence: CASSPSGSPYNEQFF. The DNA for the CDR3 is TGTGCCAGCAGCCCCAGCGGGAGCCCCTACAATGAGCAGTTCTTC.

On this clonotype itself: Likely a read error: the CDR3 ends without its conserved phenylalanine or tryptophan. The rearrangement joins TRBV5-3 to TRBJ2-7, with D unclear. TRBV5-3 belongs to the ORF category, with a function that is uncertain. The CDR3 covers 14 residues. V dropped 8 bases and J dropped 5 bases, with 20 bases sitting between them. CDR3 in DNA: TGTGCCAGCAGCATCTGGACCGTACTTGACGAGCAGTACTCC. Translation: CASSIWTVLDEQYS.

This clonotype occurred many times. This rearrangement joins TRBV6-2 or TRBV6-3 to TRBJ1-5; D is unclear. Germline V gene data show CDR1 as MNHEY and CDR2 as SVGEGT. The CDR3 extends over 15 amino acids. V was shortened by 11 bases and J by 4 bases, with 21 bases between the two germline ends. The CDR3 region has the DNA TGTGCCCCGATCTCATCCGCCCCAGGAAATCAGCCCCAGCATTTT. This sequence encodes CAPISSAPGNQPQHF.

The sample holds many counts of this clonotype. This chain uses TRBV19 with TRBJ2-3, with 10 nucleotides matching TRBD2. Germline V gene sequence: CDR1 LNHDA, CDR2 SQIVND (reference sequence). With 3 bases clipped from V and 1 base from J, the junction kept 1 base outside the gene matches. The CDR3 has 15 amino acids. The CDR3 DNA sequence: TGTGCCAGTAGTATCGGGACTAGCGGCACAGATACGCAGTATTTT. Its protein product is CASSIGTSGTDTQYF.

This clonotype has ten or more counts. The V gene is TRBV7-3, the J gene TRBJ2-1; TRBD2 agrees at 7 bases. The CDR3 runs to 15 residues. The J segment lost 4 bases and the V segment lost 1 base, leaving 4 bases of the junction unmatched. Germline assignment: CDR1 SGHTA and CDR2 FQGTGA. CDR3 sequence reads: CASSLRASGYNEQFF. Written as DNA, the CDR3 is TGTGCCAGCAGCTTAAGGGCTAGCGGATACAATGAGCAGTTCTTC.

Concerning this clonotype: At one end the junction does not follow the germline gene, possibly because of a read error. The chain has TRBV4-3 and TRBJ1-3; D might be TRBD1 (5 bases). The germline V gene has CDR1 LGHNA and CDR2 YSLEER. This CDR3 has 15 residues. CDR3 amino acids: CASSQEDRGGNTIHF. CDR3 DNA: TGCGCCAGCAGCCAGGAAGACAGAGGTGGAAACACCATACATTTT.

The CDR3 DNA follows: TGTGCCAGTAGTATTTCGACAGGGGCAAAACTGTTTTTT. Protein sequence: CASSISTGAKLFF. The chain couples TRBV19 to TRBJ1-4, with 8 nucleotides matching TRBD1. Trimming at V came to 3 bases and at J to 10 bases, leaving 4 bases not matched to a gene. Germline CDR1 LNHDA, CDR2 SQIVND (reference sequence). CDR3 length: 13 residues.

As to this clonotype: Since a much larger clone is just one base distant, this may be a read error. The conserved phenylalanine or tryptophan normally closing the CDR3 is absent here, so this likely arose from a read error. This sequence joins TRBV6-5 and TRBJ1-1; 7 bases line up with TRBD1. CDR1 and CDR2 (germline): MNHEY, SVGAGI. This CDR3 comprises 14 residues. J was trimmed by 8 bases and V by 2 bases; bases with no gene match: 8. In nucleotides, the CDR3 is TGTGCCAGCAGTTACGAGGGGGCATACGGCGAAGCTTTCTAT. It yields the protein CASSYEGAYGEAFY.

The rearrangement uses TRBV7-9 and TRBJ2-2, with 9 bases matching TRBD1. Germline V lookup: CDR1 SEHNR, CDR2 FQNEAQ (reference sequence). The CDR3 contains 15 residues. V lost 5 bases, J lost 2 bases, and 3 bases stayed unmatched. The CDR3 loop reads CASSKGQGNTGELFF. CDR3 bases: TGTGCCAGCAGCAAGGGACAGGGAAACACCGGGGAGCTGTTTTTT.

Of note for this clonotype: This clone may be a read error of a much larger clone one base away. The V and J genes are TRBV27 and TRBJ2-3; TRBD2 matches at 9 bases. Germline V lookup: CDR1 MNHEY, CDR2 SMNVEV (reference sequence). The CDR3 contains 15 residues. In DNA form, the CDR3 reads TGTGCCAGCAGTTTATTGGCGGGAGGGCAAGATACGCAGTGTTTT. Its translation: CASSLLAGGQDTQCF.